This TCR beta chain was found in a study of blood T cell repertoires in COVID-19. The CDR3 is 14 amino acids. The V gene's germline CDR1 is SGHTA and CDR2 FQGNSA. The V end was cut by 7 bases, the J end by 4 bases, with 17 bases between. This table comes from immunoSEQ multiplex PCR, and its TCRdb copy is limited to in-frame clones, with some not included. The data hold about 380,000 clones, with more than 75% observed a single time. This chain connects TRBV7-2 to TRBJ2-7; D might be TRBD2 (7 bases). The sequencing sample was made of PBMCs or T cells enriched from blood (not recorded which). This TCR derives from a woman aged 18-29 years who had recovered from COVID-19. CDR3 coding DNA: TGTGCCAGCACCCGTGGGGGGGGCGGTTACGAGCAGTACTTC. This sequence encodes CASTRGGGGYEQYF.